This T cell receptor (beta chain) stems from a study of beta chain features in type 1 diabetes. On the study more broadly: Patient and healthy donor groups were alike in age, gender and cell yields.

In germline, CDR1 is LGHNA, CDR2 YSLEER. There are 18 residues in the CDR3. This clone was picked up a small number of times. A read error may produce the germline difference seen at one junction end. The entirety of the isolated RNA underwent reverse transcription, so expressed TCRB transcripts were sequenced. Naive, central memory and regulatory T cell samples averaged approximately 3.9 million immunoSEQ reads each. Libraries were prepared by immunoSEQ multiplex PCR; TCRdb keeps only in-frame clonotypes and omits some of them. The data show roughly 450,000 clones, over 11% seen once. This chain connects TRBV4-3 to TRBJ2-3, with 10 bases lining up with TRBD2. Material for sequencing was naive CD4+ T cells from blood. This clonotype was sampled from a man aged 25-40 years in good health. The CDR3 DNA follows: TGCGCCAGCAGCCATACCCTCGCGGGAGCGGGGGGGGTTTTCGGGTTGAATTTT. Protein product: CASSHTLAGAGGVFGLNF.